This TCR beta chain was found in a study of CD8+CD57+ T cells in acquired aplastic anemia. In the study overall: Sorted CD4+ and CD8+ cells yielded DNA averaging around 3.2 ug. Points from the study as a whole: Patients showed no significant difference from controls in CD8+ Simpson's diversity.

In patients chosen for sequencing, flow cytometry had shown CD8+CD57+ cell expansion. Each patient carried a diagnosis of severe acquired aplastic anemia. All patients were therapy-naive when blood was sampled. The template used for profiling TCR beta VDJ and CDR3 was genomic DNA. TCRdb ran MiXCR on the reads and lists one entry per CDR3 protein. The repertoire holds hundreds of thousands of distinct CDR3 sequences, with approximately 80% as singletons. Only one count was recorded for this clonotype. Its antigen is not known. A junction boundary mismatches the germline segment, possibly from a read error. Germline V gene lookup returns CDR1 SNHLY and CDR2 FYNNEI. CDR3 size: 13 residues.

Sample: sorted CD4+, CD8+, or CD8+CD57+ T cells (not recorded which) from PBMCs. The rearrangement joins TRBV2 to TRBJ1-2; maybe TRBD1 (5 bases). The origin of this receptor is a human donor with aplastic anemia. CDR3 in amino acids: CASGEGVAGGHSF. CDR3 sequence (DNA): TGTGCCAGCGGCGAAGGGGTTGCAGGTGGGCACTCCTTT.